This T cell receptor (beta chain) was captured by sequencing in a study of T cell responses to AZD1222 COVID-19 vaccine. Study-wide findings and caveats: Donor demographics were predominantly white British with a female majority; clonal diversity may be underestimated.

TCRdb's table, derived via immunoSEQ multiplex PCR, lists solely in-frame clones and lacks some. Of about 150,000 clones in the sample, approximately 88% were seen once. Looked up from germline, CDR1 is SQVTM and CDR2 is ANQGSEA. This CDR3 has 14 residues. V lost 7 bases, J lost 4 bases, and 12 bases stayed unmatched. A word on this clone: Its specificity is unknown.

The TCR originated in an adult who received the MenACWY meningococcal vaccine as a control. The chain employs TRBV29-1 and TRBJ1-1; 7 nucleotides line up with TRBD1. The material was peripheral blood, obtained 28 days after the second dose of the MenACWY control vaccine. CDR3 nucleotides: TGCAGCGGACGGCCAGGGGGAGGTAGCACTGAAGCTTTCTTT. The encoded protein is CSGRPGGGSTEAFF.